A selection of T cell receptor beta chains follows, all from one sample in a study of monozygotic twins with inflammatory bowel disease. No DNA is given; TCRdb re-called the 5' RACE reads and lists each CDR3 protein once. Its table lists 150,000 to 200,000 distinct CDR3 sequences. The specimen was blood. The receptors stem from a human donor with ulcerative colitis or Crohn's disease, or a healthy co-twin of an affected twin (not recorded which). The CDR3 runs from the conserved cysteine through the conserved F or W.

TRBV5-1	TRBJ1-5	CASSWGTGNQPQHF
TRBV5-1	TRBJ1-4	CASSGGRRAGDQREKLFF
TRBV30	TRBJ2-4	CAWSPQRTGKNMQYF
TRBV10-3	TRBJ2-7	CAISEKGYSYEQYF
TRBV6-1	TRBJ1-2	CASSPDGNYGYTF
TRBV3-1	TRBJ2-3	CASSPHPGQDADTQYF
TRBV28	TRBJ1-4	CASSFVGRSTNEKLFF
TRBV3-1	TRBJ2-5	CASSHWSSRDRGETQYF
TRBV27	TRBJ2-7	CASGSPLAGAYEQYF
TRBV29-1	TRBJ1-4	CSALRGLDEKLFF
TRBV4-3	TRBJ1-2	CASSSQGAEGYTF
TRBV27	TRBJ1-4	CASSFRRGRANEKLFF
TRBV7-2	TRBJ1-5	CASSPRTGTRNQPQHF
TRBV7-2	TRBJ2-1	CASSLALRGYNEQFF
TRBV29-1	TRBJ1-2	CSVVVQNYGYTF
TRBV6-1	TRBJ2-3	CASSPRAFSDTQYF
TRBV4-1	TRBJ2-1	CASSQETSGRAGEQFF
TRBV24-1	TRBJ1-2	CATSDLGRNYGYTF
TRBV12-3/TRBV12-4	TRBJ2-1	CASTKGLAGGPISNEQFF
TRBV4-2	TRBJ2-7	CASSQERGRERTYEQYF